A single sample gave rise to the 21 T cell receptor beta chains below, sequenced in a study of blood T cell repertoires in COVID-19. Method: immunoSEQ multiplex PCR; TCRdb's copy keeps in-frame clones and lacks some. The top ten hold 8% to 10% of the sample, which has 45,000 to 50,000 clones, more than 80% seen once. The sequenced material came from peripheral blood. The receptors originated from a man older than 75 in a cohort sampled during active COVID-19.

The V call is TRBV2, the J call TRBJ1-1; D uncertain. Trimming left V 7 bases short and J 2 bases short, with 14 bases between. The CDR3 loop spans 14 amino acids. Germline loops: CDR1 SNHLY, CDR2 FYNNEI. The CDR3, as DNA: TGTGCCAGCACCTTTCTCGACACAAACACTGAAGCTTTCTTT. Encoded protein: CASTFLDTNTEAFF.

The J gene is TRBJ1-5, the V gene TRBV5-6; 9 nucleotides align to TRBD1. The CDR3 contains 14 residues. CDR1 and CDR2 from the germline V gene are SGHDT and YYEEEE. The J segment lost 7 bases and the V segment lost 4 bases, leaving 6 bases of the junction unmatched. Here the CDR3 DNA reads TGTGCCAGCAGCCCAGGACAGGGGAGGCAGCCCCAGCATTTT. Translating gives CASSPGQGRQPQHF.

This clone has a single count. This chain uses TRBV20-1 with TRBJ1-1, with unresolved D. There are 11 residues in the CDR3. V lost 5 bases, J lost 3 bases, and 7 bases lay in between. Germline CDR1 and CDR2: DFQATT and SNEGSKA (reference sequence). The CDR3, as DNA: TGCAGTGCTCGGGAGTACACTGAAGCTTTCTTT. This gives the protein CSAREYTEAFF.

The gene calls are TRBV15 and TRBJ1-1; D call uncertain. The CDR3 totals 13 residues. V was pared by 1 base and J by 1 base, with 4 bases between. Per germline, CDR1 LNHNV and CDR2 YYDKDF (reference sequence). CDR3 nucleotides: TGTGCCACCAGCAGAGGACAGAACACTGAAGCTTTCTTT. Amino acids: CATSRGQNTEAFF.

The chain couples TRBV28 to TRBJ2-7; weak D call: TRBD1 (6 bases). The CDR3 spans 13 residues. V shed 7 bases and J shed 3 bases, with 13 bases lying between them. The germline gives CDR1 MDHEN, CDR2 SYDVKM. The CDR3 is CASKQGFNYEQYF. Written as DNA, the CDR3 is TGTGCCAGCAAACAGGGCTTCAACTACGAGCAGTACTTC.

The chain carries TRBV27 and TRBJ1-2; 8 bases align to TRBD1. Germline V gives CDR1 MNHEY, CDR2 SMNVEV (reference sequence). V lost 0 bases to trimming and J lost 7 bases; unmatched junction nucleotides: 4. The CDR3 spans 14 residues. Here the CDR3 DNA reads TGTGCCAGCAGTTTATCCAGGGGGCAAGGTGGCTACACCTTC. Residues: CASSLSRGQGGYTF.

The chain couples TRBV5-1 to TRBJ2-7; 7 positions match TRBD1. CDR3 size: 15 residues. V lost 3 bases and J lost 5; bases outside the gene matches: 11. Germline V gene lookup returns CDR1 SGHRS and CDR2 YFSETQ. CDR3 amino acids: CASSSGQLLIHEQYF. The CDR3 DNA reads as TGCGCCAGCAGCTCGGGACAGCTACTAATCCACGAGCAGTACTTC.

This chain uses TRBV30 with TRBJ2-3, with 9 bases lining up with TRBD1. Germline-derived CDR1 and CDR2 are GTSNPN and SVGIG (reference sequence). J was trimmed by 4 bases and V by 4 bases; bases with no gene match: 6. The CDR3 sequence is 14 residues long. The CDR3, as DNA: TGTGCCTGGAACTTGGACAGGGGCGCAGATACGCAGTATTTT. This gives the protein CAWNLDRGADTQYF.

V gene TRBV19 combines with J gene TRBJ2-7; 8 nucleotides match TRBD1. CDR1 LNHDA and CDR2 SQIVND come from the germline V gene (reference sequence). With 6 bases clipped from V and 3 bases from J, the junction kept 7 bases outside the gene matches. This CDR3 comprises 14 residues. The CDR3 coding sequence is TGTGCCAGTAGCGGGACAGGAGGTCACTACGAGCAGTACTTC. As protein: CASSGTGGHYEQYF.

The rearrangement links TRBV24-1 to TRBJ2-2, with 13 bases aligning to TRBD2. This CDR3 spans 16 amino acids. The junction had 3 bases not matched to a gene; V was cut back by 4 bases and J by 5 bases. In germline, CDR1 is KGHDR, CDR2 SFDVKD. The CDR3 region has the DNA TGTGCCACCAGTGAGGCGGGACTAGCGGGAACCGGGGAGCTGTTTTTT. This sequence encodes CATSEAGLAGTGELFF.

The rearrangement uses TRBV7-3 and TRBJ2-1; TRBD2 matches 7 bases. The J segment lost 4 bases and the V segment lost 2 bases, leaving 8 bases of the junction unmatched. Germline assignment: CDR1 SGHTA and CDR2 FQGTGA. The CDR3 is made up of 16 amino acids. The CDR3 sequence: CASSLSAGDFYNEQFF. The DNA of the CDR3 is TGTGCCAGCAGCTTATCCGCGGGAGACTTTTACAATGAGCAGTTCTTC.

The V gene is TRBV19, the J gene TRBJ2-1; a weak D match, TRBD2 (5 bases). Germline lookup yields CDR1 LNHDA and CDR2 SQIVND (reference sequence). The CDR3 consists of 17 residues. Trimming cost V 3 bases and J 0 bases, with 15 bases left between them. The CDR3 region has the DNA TGTGCCAGTAGTATGGTGGCCGGGATCCTCTCCTACAATGAGCAGTTCTTC. Residues: CASSMVAGILSYNEQFF.

The chain combines TRBV28 with TRBJ2-7; possibly TRBD1 for D (5 bases). V was cut by 3 bases and J by 4 bases, with 7 bases left in between. The length of the CDR3 is 12 residues. In germline, CDR1 is MDHEN, CDR2 SYDVKM. CDR3 residues: CASSFKGYEQYF. The CDR3 nucleotides are TGTGCCAGCAGTTTTAAGGGGTACGAGCAGTACTTC.

There are a few counts of this clone. The chain recombines TRBV19 with TRBJ1-5; D perhaps matches TRBD1 (5 bases). The germline CDR1 and CDR2 sequences are LNHDA and SQIVND (reference sequence). The V end was cut by 2 bases, the J end by 3 bases, with 20 bases between. The CDR3 loop spans 18 amino acids. The CDR3 region has the DNA TGTGCCAGTAGTATAAGGGCTCGGGGGTTAGAAATCAATCAGCCCCAGCATTTT. Protein product: CASSIRARGLEINQPQHF.

CDR3 loop: CASSLQESTDTQYF. The CDR3 DNA is TGTGCCAGCAGCTTACAGGAAAGCACAGATACGCAGTATTTT. The chain couples TRBV7-2 to TRBJ2-3; the D is unclear. CDR3 length equals 14 residues. Germline V gene sequence: CDR1 SGHTA, CDR2 FQGNSA. V gave up 2 bases and J gave up 0 bases, with 6 bases separating them.

The genes are TRBV27 and TRBJ1-2; 9 bases align to TRBD1. This CDR3 region has 13 residues. Trimming cost V 6 bases and J 3 bases; bases outside gene matches: 2. The germline V gene encodes CDR1 MNHEY and CDR2 SMNVEV (reference sequence). CDR3 region: CASRGQGYYGYTF. In DNA form, the CDR3 reads TGTGCCAGCAGGGGACAGGGTTACTATGGCTACACCTTC.

The V and J genes are TRBV5-6 and TRBJ2-3; 11 positions match TRBD2. After removal of 4 bases from V and 2 bases from J, the junction contained 6 bases not matched to a gene. The germline CDR1 and CDR2 sequences are SGHDT and YYEEEE. The CDR3 covers 16 residues. The CDR3 DNA follows: TGTGCCAGCAGCCTTACTAGCGGGGGAATCACAGATACGCAGTATTTT. Its translation: CASSLTSGGITDTQYF.

V gene TRBV7-2 combines with J gene TRBJ2-7; perhaps TRBD2 as D (6 bases). Germline V gene sequence: CDR1 SGHTA, CDR2 FQGNSA. V lost 0 bases, J lost 1 base, and 13 bases lay in between. This CDR3 is 16 amino acids long. Here the CDR3 DNA reads TGTGCCAGCAGCTTAGCGGAGGGGCTAGGGTCCTACGAGCAGTACTTC. Protein sequence: CASSLAEGLGSYEQYF. Complete variable domain (other parts from reference TRBV7-2 and TRBJ2-7): GAGVSQSPSNKVTEKGKDVELRCDPISGHTALYWYRQSLGQGLEFLIYFQGNSAPDKSGLPSDRFSAERTGGSVSTLTIQRTQQEDSAVYLCASSLAEGLGSYEQYFGPGTRLTVT.

This clone was found a few times. The chain couples TRBV30 to TRBJ1-1; the D is unclear. The V end lost 3 bases, the J end lost 3 bases, and 8 bases lay between the germline ends. Germline V lookup: CDR1 GTSNPN, CDR2 SVGIG (reference sequence). The CDR3 consists of 12 residues. The CDR3 region has the DNA TGTGCCTGGAGCTATGGTTACACTGAAGCTTTCTTT. Its translation: CAWSYGYTEAFF. Full variable domain (missing parts from reference TRBV30 and TRBJ1-1): SQTIHQWPATLVQPVGSPLSLECTVEGTSNPNLYWYRQAAGRGLQLLFYSVGIGQISSEVPQNLSASRPQDRQFILSSKKLLLSDSGFYLCAWSYGYTEAFFGQGTRLTVV.

The rearrangement joins TRBV28 to TRBJ2-1, with 7 bases lining up with TRBD1. CDR1 MDHEN and CDR2 SYDVKM come from the germline V gene. J gave up 6 bases and V 11 bases, and 13 bases lay outside the gene matches. The CDR3 is made up of 14 amino acids. The CDR3 sequence: CAARSDRIGNEQFF. In DNA form, the CDR3 reads TGTGCCGCCAGATCGGACAGGATTGGCAATGAGCAGTTCTTC. The full variable domain, with the rest looked up from reference TRBV28 and TRBJ2-1, is DVKVTQSSRYLVKRTGEKVFLECVQDMDHENMFWYRQDPGLGLRLIYFSYDVKMKEKGDIPEGYSVSREKKERFSLILESASTNQTSMYLCAARSDRIGNEQFFGPGTRLTVL.

V is TRBV5-4 and J is TRBJ1-4; D remains unclear. V was clipped by 4 bases and J by 8 bases, with 12 bases between them. Germline CDR1 SGHNT, CDR2 YYREEE (reference sequence). CDR3 length: 13 amino acids. The CDR3, as DNA: TGTGCCAGCAGCGGAAACCGAGGGGAAAAACTGTTTTTT. Residues: CASSGNRGEKLFF.